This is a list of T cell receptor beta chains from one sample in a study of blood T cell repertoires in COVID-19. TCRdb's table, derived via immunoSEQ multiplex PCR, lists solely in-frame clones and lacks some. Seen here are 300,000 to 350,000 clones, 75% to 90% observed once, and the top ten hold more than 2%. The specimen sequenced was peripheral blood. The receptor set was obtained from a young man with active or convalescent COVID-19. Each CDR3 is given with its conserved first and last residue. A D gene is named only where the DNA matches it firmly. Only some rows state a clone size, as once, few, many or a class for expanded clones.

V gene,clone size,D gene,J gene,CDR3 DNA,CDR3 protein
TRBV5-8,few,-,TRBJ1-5,TGTGCCAGCAGCTTGTGGCAGTTATATCAGCCCCAGCATTTT,CASSLWQLYQPQHF
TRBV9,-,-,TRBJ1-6,TGTGCCAGCAGCATAACAGGGACGGGTAGTAGTTCACCCCTCCACTTT,CASSITGTGSSSPLHF
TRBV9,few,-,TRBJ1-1,TGTGCCAGCAGCGTAGCTGGGGCCGGGACTGAAGCTTTCTTT,CASSVAGAGTEAFF
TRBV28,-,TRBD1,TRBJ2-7,TGTGCCAGCAGTTCCGACAGGGTCGGCTACGAGCAGTACTTC,CASSSDRVGYEQYF
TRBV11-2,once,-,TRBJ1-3,TGTGCCAGCAGCTTAGATCTCTCCCGAGGGAACACCATATATTTT,CASSLDLSRGNTIYF
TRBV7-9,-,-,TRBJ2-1,TGTGCCAGCAGCCCGTGGGTAGCGGAAAACAATGAGCAGTTCTTC,CASSPWVAENNEQFF
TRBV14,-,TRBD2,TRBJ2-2,TGTGCCAGCAGCCCTACTAGCGATATTTGGGCCGGGGAGCTGTTTTTT,CASSPTSDIWAGELFF
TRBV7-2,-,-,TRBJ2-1,TGTGCCAGCACACCATATCTCAGGGAGCAGTTCTTC,CASTPYLREQFF
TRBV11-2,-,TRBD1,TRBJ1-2,TGTGCCAGCAGCTTAGTTGCCCCAGGGGGCGGCTATGGCTACACCTTC,CASSLVAPGGGYGYTF
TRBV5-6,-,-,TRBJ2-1,TGTGCCAGCAGCTTGAGGGGGTTAGGCAATGAGCAGTTCTTC,CASSLRGLGNEQFF
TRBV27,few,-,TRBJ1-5,TGTGCCAGCAGTCGAGGAGGGCCCAATCAGCCCCAGCATTTT,CASSRGGPNQPQHF
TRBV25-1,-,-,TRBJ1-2,TGTGCCAGCAGTGTCCTCTTAAACAGGGGCTACACCTTC,CASSVLLNRGYTF
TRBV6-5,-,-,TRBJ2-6,TGTGCCAGCAGTTACGACAGGACTGGGGCCAACGTCCTGACTTTC,CASSYDRTGANVLTF
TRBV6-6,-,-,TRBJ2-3,TGTGCCAGCAGTTACCCCGGTACGCAGTATTTT,CASSYPGTQYF
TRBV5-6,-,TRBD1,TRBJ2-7,TGTGCCAGCAGCTTGCTCGACAGGGATATAGCCGAGCAGTACTTC,CASSLLDRDIAEQYF
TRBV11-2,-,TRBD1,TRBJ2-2,TGTGCCAGCAGCTTAGATCGCCGGACAGGGGGTGCCGGGGAGCTGTTTTTT,CASSLDRRTGGAGELFF
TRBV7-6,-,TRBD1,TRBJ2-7,TGTGCCAGCAGCTTAGGGGTTAGGACAGGTGACTACGAGCAGTACTTC,CASSLGVRTGDYEQYF
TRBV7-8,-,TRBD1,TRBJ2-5,TGTGCCAGCAGCAGACAGGGGTGGGAGACCCAGTACTTC,CASSRQGWETQYF
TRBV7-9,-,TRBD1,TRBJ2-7,TGTGCCAGCAGCGCTCCCCGGACAGGGGGATCTCCCTACGAGCAGTACTTC,CASSAPRTGGSPYEQYF
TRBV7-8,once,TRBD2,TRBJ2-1,TGTGCCAGCAGCTTAGCGAATAAGGCCCGCGGGACTAGCGGCCCCGACAGGCAGTTCTTC,CASSLANKARGTSGPDRQFF
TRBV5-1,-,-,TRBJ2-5,TGCGCCAGCAGCTTATGGCCAGACCAAGAGACCCAGTACTTC,CASSLWPDQETQYF
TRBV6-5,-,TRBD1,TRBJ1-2,TGTGCCAGCAGAATACAGGGGGCGCATGGCTACACCTTC,CASRIQGAHGYTF
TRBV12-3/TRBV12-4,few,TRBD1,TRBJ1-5,TGTGCCAGCAGCCCTATCCGGGACAGTCTGTATTTT,CASSPIRDSLYF
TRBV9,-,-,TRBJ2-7,TGTGCCAGCAGCGTAGGAGGGGGAATATCCTACGAGCAGTACTTC,CASSVGGGISYEQYF
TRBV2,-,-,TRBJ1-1,TGTGCCGGGGGCAAGGGGAACACTGAAGCTTTCTTT,CAGGKGNTEAFF
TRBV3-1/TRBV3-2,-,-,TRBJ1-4,TGTGCCAGCAGCCAAACAGTAAGCGAAAAACTGTTTTTT,CASSQTVSEKLFF
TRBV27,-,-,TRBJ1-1,TGTGCCAGCAGTTATTTAACAGGGTCTGAAGCTTTCTTT,CASSYLTGSEAFF
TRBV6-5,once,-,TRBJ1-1,TGTGCCAGCACCATTACAGGGATTAGGACTGAAGCTTTCTTT,CASTITGIRTEAFF
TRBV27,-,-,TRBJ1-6,TGTGCCAGCAGTTCGGACCGGGGATATAATTCACCCCTCCACTTT,CASSSDRGYNSPLHF
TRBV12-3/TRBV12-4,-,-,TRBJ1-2,TGTGCCAGCAGTGGACAGAGCTATGGCTACACCTTC,CASSGQSYGYTF
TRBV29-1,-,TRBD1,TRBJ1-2,TGCAGCGTCCCCATCGGACAGGGTGCTAACTATGGCTACACCTTC,CSVPIGQGANYGYTF
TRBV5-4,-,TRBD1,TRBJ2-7,TGTGCCAGCAGCTTTATGGACAGGAGCCAGCAGTACTTC,CASSFMDRSQQYF